One TCR beta chain is described in this entry. There were likely unrecorded immune exposures, though donors were nominally healthy when sampled. The PCR had 60 Vbeta and 13 Jbeta primers. Clones were read by immunoSEQ multiplex PCR, and TCRdb kept only the in-frame ones, dropping some. In the table there are about 95,000 clones, about four fifths of which are singletons. The sample comes from a study of cytomegalovirus exposure and HLA in healthy donors. Whole-study context: The Caucasian-associated ancestry cluster held 80% to 90% of some 420 genotyped donors.

The CDR3 runs 15 residues. The V segment lost 3 bases and the J segment 1 base; nucleotides outside the gene matches: 4. Germline loops: CDR1 LNHDA, CDR2 SQIVND (reference sequence). The sequence was obtained from a woman between 35 and 50 years old in good health and CMV-seronegative. The chain has TRBV19 and TRBJ1-1, with 8 positions matching TRBD1. Sequencing was carried out using PBMCs. Written as DNA, the CDR3 is TGTGCCAGTAGTATCTCAGGGACAGGGAACACTGAAGCTTTCTTT. Residues: CASSISGTGNTEAFF.